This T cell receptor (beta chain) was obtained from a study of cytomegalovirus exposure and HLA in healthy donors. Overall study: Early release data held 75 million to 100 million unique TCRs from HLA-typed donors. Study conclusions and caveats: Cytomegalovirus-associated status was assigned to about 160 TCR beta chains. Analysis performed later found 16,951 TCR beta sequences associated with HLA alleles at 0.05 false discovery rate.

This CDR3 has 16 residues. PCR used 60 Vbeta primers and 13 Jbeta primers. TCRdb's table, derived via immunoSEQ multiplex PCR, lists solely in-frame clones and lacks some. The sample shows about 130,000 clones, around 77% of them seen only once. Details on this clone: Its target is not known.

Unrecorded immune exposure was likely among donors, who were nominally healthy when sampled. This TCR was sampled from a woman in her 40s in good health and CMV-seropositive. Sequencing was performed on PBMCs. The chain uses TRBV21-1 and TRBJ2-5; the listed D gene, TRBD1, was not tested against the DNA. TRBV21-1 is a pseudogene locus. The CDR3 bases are TGTGCCAGCAGCAAAAGGTGGACAGCTTTACAAGAGACCCAGTACTTC. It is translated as CASSKRWTALQETQYF.